Presented here are 30 T cell receptor beta chains from one specimen sequenced in a study of lung T cells in sarcoidosis with Löfgren's syndrome. TCRdb itself ran the reads through MiXCR, one entry per CDR3 protein. The sample yields 15,000 to 20,000 distinct CDR3 sequences, 20% to 25% seen once. Material: CD4+ T cells from PBMCs. These receptors originate from a human donor with sarcoidosis (Löfgren's syndrome or another form), or a control subject (not recorded which).

This clonotype was observed many times. The J gene is TRBJ1-1, the V gene TRBV7-6; D is undetermined. This CDR3 is built from 12 residues. Germline lookup yields CDR1 SGHVS and CDR2 FNYEAQ. The V gene lost 3 bases and the J gene lost 1 base, with 3 bases spanning the gap. The CDR3 sequence: CASSFGNTEAFF. The CDR3 DNA sequence: TGTGCCAGCAGCTTTGGGAACACTGAAGCTTTCTTT.

This clonotype is termed medium-sized (0.01 to 0.1%). The chain couples TRBV15 to TRBJ1-2; the D gene is possibly TRBD1 (5 bases). The CDR3 loop spans 16 amino acids. CDR1 and CDR2 (germline): LNHNV, YYDKDF (reference sequence). V was shortened by 0 bases and J by 4 bases, with 15 bases between the two germline ends. DNA for the CDR3: TGTGCCACCAGCAGAGATCCGTCAGGGAGTGCCTATGGCTACACCTTC. Its protein is CATSRDPSGSAYGYTF.

The rearrangement links TRBV29-1 to TRBJ1-2; 12 bases line up with TRBD1. Per germline, CDR1 SQVTM and CDR2 ANQGSEA. V dropped 3 bases and J dropped 7; count of bases not matched to a gene: 3. This CDR3 has 13 amino acids. This chain's CDR3 is CSVEGQGAGGYTF. CDR3 sequence (DNA): TGCAGCGTTGAGGGACAGGGGGCGGGTGGCTACACCTTC. Combining the CDR3 with reference TRBV29-1 and TRBJ1-2 gives the whole variable domain SAVISQKPSRDICQRGTSLTIQCQVDSQVTMMFWYRQQPGQSLTLIATANQGSEATYESGFVIDKFPISRPNLTFSTLTVSNMSPEDSSIYLCSVEGQGAGGYTFGSGTRLTVV.

Many counts were recorded for this clonotype. This sequence joins TRBV2 and TRBJ2-4; D unclear. Germline loops: CDR1 SNHLY, CDR2 FYNNEI. Between the trimmed V and J ends, which lost 0 bases and 1 base, there was a span of 10 bases. This CDR3 has 16 residues. CDR3 DNA: TGTGCCAGCAGTGAAGCGCCGGCCTATGCCAAAAACATTCAGTACTTC. It encodes CASSEAPAYAKNIQYF.

Worth noting for this clonotype: A single base separates this from a much larger clone, so it may be a read error. The chain is built from TRBV12-3 or TRBV12-4 and TRBJ2-7; no reliable D call. The CDR3 runs to 12 residues. The CDR3 loop reads CASSYSDRRLHF. The CDR3 coding sequence is TGTGCCAGCAGTTACTCGGACCGCCGACTGCACTTC.

This clonotype has just one count. One base away lies a much larger clone, so this may be a sequencing read error. The rearrangement links TRBV12-5 to TRBJ2-5; no clear D. Germline loops: CDR1 LGHNT, CDR2 FRNRAP. This CDR3 contains 15 residues. Trimming cost V 5 bases and J 5 bases, with 18 bases left between them. The CDR3 DNA is TGTGCTAGTGGTATGGATACGCTCATCGGGGAGACCCAGTACTTC. It translates to CASGMDTLIGETQYF.

This clonotype was seen repeatedly, ten times or more. The chain links TRBV24-1 to TRBJ2-3, with a weak D call TRBD1 (6 bases). The CDR3 consists of 15 residues. Trimming stripped 0 bases from V and 2 bases from J, with 8 bases between. In germline, CDR1 is KGHDR, CDR2 SFDVKD. CDR3 coding DNA: TGTGCCACCAGTGATTTGTGGGACACCACAGATACGCAGTATTTT. Translated: CATSDLWDTTDTQYF.

Remarks on this clonotype: One base away lies a much larger clone, so this may be a sequencing read error. CDR3 protein: CASSFSVENQPQHF. The CDR3 nucleotides are TGTGCCAGCAGCTTTTCGGTGGAGAATCAGCCCCAGCATTTT. The chain is built from TRBV5-5 and TRBJ1-5; D gene unclear. This CDR3 is built from 14 residues. The germline gives CDR1 SGHKS, CDR2 YYEKEE (reference sequence). V was cut by 2 bases and J by 4 bases, with 10 bases left in between.

Remarks on this clonotype: One base away lies a much larger clone, so this may be a sequencing read error. V and J are TRBV5-1 and TRBJ2-5; 8 bases map to TRBD1. The length of the CDR3 is 16 residues. From germline, CDR1 is SGHRS and CDR2 YFSETQ. The J segment lost 1 base and the V segment lost 4 bases, leaving 9 bases of the junction unmatched. CDR3 in DNA: TGCGCCAGCAGCATCGGACAGGGACCGAGCCAAGAGACCCAGTACTTC. As protein: CASSIGQGPSQETQYF.

J is TRBJ2-3 and V is TRBV30; D is unclear. The CDR3 runs 12 residues. The germline CDR1 and CDR2 sequences are GTSNPN and SVGIG (reference sequence). The V gene lost 2 bases and the J gene lost 6 bases, with 9 bases spanning the gap. The CDR3 loop reads CAWSSFGDTQYF. The CDR3 DNA is TGTGCCTGGAGTTCATTTGGGGATACGCAGTATTTT.

Comment on this clonotype: A much larger clone differs from this one at a single base, so this may be a read error. The V gene is TRBV20-1, the J gene TRBJ2-3; 7 nucleotides agree with TRBD2. After removal of 5 bases from V and 6 bases from J, the junction contained 5 bases not matched to a gene. The germline CDR1 and CDR2 sequences are DFQATT and SNEGSKA (reference sequence). This CDR3 is 12 amino acids long. In nucleotides, the CDR3 is TGCAGTGCTGAGTGGGGGGGGGATACGCAGTATTTT. Translation gives CSAEWGGDTQYF.

This clonotype was observed at least ten times. This rearrangement joins TRBV20-1 to TRBJ2-5; 9 bases line up with TRBD1. Germline assignment: CDR1 DFQATT and CDR2 SNEGSKA (reference sequence). Unmatched junction bases numbered 9, after V lost 5 bases and J lost 5 bases. CDR3 length equals 14 residues. The CDR3 spells CSAGGQGRRETQYF. The CDR3 region has the DNA TGCAGTGCTGGGGGACAGGGTCGGAGGGAGACCCAGTACTTC.

As to this clonotype: At one end, the junction sequence differs from germline, possibly due to a read error. The V and J genes are TRBV24-1 and TRBJ2-5, with 8 positions matching TRBD1. The CDR3 runs to 14 residues. Germline CDR1 KGHDR, CDR2 SFDVKD. CDR3 residues: CATGDLQGGETQYF. CDR3 coding DNA: TGTGCCACCGGTGACCTACAGGGGGGAGAGACCCAGTACTTC.

The gene calls are TRBV7-9 and TRBJ2-2; D is ambiguous. The CDR3 spans 15 residues. V lost 6 bases and J lost 0, with 11 bases in between. From germline, CDR1 is SEHNR and CDR2 FQNEAQ (reference sequence). Here the CDR3 reads CASRSWVANTGELFF. CDR3 DNA sequence: TGTGCCAGCAGATCCTGGGTGGCGAACACCGGGGAGCTGTTTTTT.

This clonotype occurred many times. DNA for the CDR3: TGCAGTGCTAGAGATCGGCCAAGCGCGAACACCGGGGAGCTGTTTTTT. Translating gives CSARDRPSANTGELFF. This chain uses TRBV20-1 with TRBJ2-2; the D is unclear. The CDR3 is 16 residues long. The ends were cut back, 0 bases at V and 0 bases at J, with 11 bases in the middle. From germline, CDR1 is DFQATT and CDR2 SNEGSKA (reference sequence).

This clonotype was counted at least ten times. The chain uses TRBV3-1 and TRBJ1-1; the match to TRBD1 covers 8 bases. Germline V gene sequence: CDR1 LGHDT, CDR2 YNNKEL (reference sequence). The junction had 3 bases not matched to a gene; V was cut back by 2 bases and J by 4 bases. The CDR3 extends over 14 amino acids. The CDR3 nucleotides read TGTGCCAGCAGCCAAAGACAGGGGAGCACTGAAGCTTTCTTT. The encoded protein is CASSQRQGSTEAFF.

This clonotype occurred many times. The chain employs TRBV12-3 or TRBV12-4 and TRBJ2-7; D is uncertain. This CDR3 has 12 residues. The V gene lost 6 bases and the J gene lost 3 bases, with 9 bases spanning the gap. The CDR3 reads CASRMGLYEQYF. DNA of the CDR3: TGTGCCAGCAGAATGGGCCTCTACGAGCAGTACTTC.

By its share, this clonotype is medium-sized (0.01 to 0.1%). V is TRBV15 and J is TRBJ1-5, with D possibly matching TRBD1 (5 bases). The V end was cut by 10 bases, the J end by 3 bases, with 13 bases between. The CDR3 spans 13 residues. CDR1 is LNHNV and CDR2 is YYDKDF in the germline V gene (reference sequence). CDR3 DNA: TGTGCCATCTCACAGGTGAACAATCAGCCCCAGCATTTT. This codes for CAISQVNNQPQHF.

This clonotype is judged medium-sized. J is TRBJ2-2 and V is TRBV27; maybe TRBD1 (6 bases). CDR3 length equals 14 residues. CDR1 and CDR2 (germline): MNHEY, SMNVEV (reference sequence). The V gene lost 10 bases and the J gene lost 6 bases, with 18 bases spanning the gap. The CDR3 sequence: CATRTGSISGELFF. The CDR3 bases are TGTGCCACCCGAACAGGGAGTATATCCGGGGAGCTGTTTTTT.

This clonotype has a count of ten or more. The chain carries TRBV28 and TRBJ1-5; D gene unclear. Germline loops: CDR1 MDHEN, CDR2 SYDVKM. With 7 bases removed from V and 0 bases from J, the gap between germline ends came to 7 bases. The CDR3 contains 13 residues. The DNA of the CDR3 is TGTGCCAGCAAAGAGCATAGCAATCAGCCCCAGCATTTT. Translated: CASKEHSNQPQHF.

At least ten counts were recorded for this clonotype. V gene TRBV5-1 combines with J gene TRBJ2-3; D is ambiguous. Germline lookup yields CDR1 SGHRS and CDR2 YFSETQ. The ends were cut back, 3 bases at V and 3 bases at J, with 14 bases in the middle. The CDR3 has 15 residues. The CDR3 DNA reads TGCGCCAGCAGCTCCACCGCAGGTCAAACAGATACGCAGTATTTT. Residues: CASSSTAGQTDTQYF.

The rearrangement uses TRBV29-1 and TRBJ2-1, with D maybe TRBD2 (5 bases). V lost 3 bases and J lost 7, with 16 bases in between. The germline gives CDR1 SQVTM, CDR2 ANQGSEA. The CDR3 runs 14 residues. CDR3 region: CSVDRDTGFNEQFF. The DNA of the CDR3 is TGCAGCGTTGACCGTGACACGGGGTTTAATGAGCAGTTCTTC.

This clonotype is medium-sized within its sample. The chain links TRBV20-1 to TRBJ2-3, with 8 bases fitting TRBD1. V was pared by 5 bases and J by 8 bases, with 6 bases of the junction left unmatched. This CDR3 contains 12 residues. Germline V gene lookup returns CDR1 DFQATT and CDR2 SNEGSKA (reference sequence). CDR3 sequence: CSAHQQGGTQYF. CDR3 in DNA: TGCAGTGCTCACCAACAGGGGGGTACGCAGTATTTT.

As concerns this clonotype: It may be a read error: a sequence one base away is much more abundant. The V and J genes are TRBV7-4 and TRBJ2-7; D is ambiguous. The V and J ends lost 6 bases and 1 base respectively, with 16 bases between them. The germline gives CDR1 SGHVT, CDR2 SQSDAQ. CDR3 length: 15 amino acids. The CDR3 DNA sequence: TGTGCCAGCAGAGCCACCTCGACGGCTTCCTACGAGCAGTACTTC. Its protein product is CASRATSTASYEQYF.

This clonotype was picked up many times. The chain recombines TRBV20-1 with TRBJ2-2; D uncertain. V was clipped by 1 base and J by 1 base, with 13 bases between them. The germline CDR1 and CDR2 sequences are DFQATT and SNEGSKA (reference sequence). The CDR3 runs to 16 residues. DNA of the CDR3: TGCAGTGCTAGAGGGTCACGGGCCGAGAACACCGGGGAGCTGTTTTTT. Translated: CSARGSRAENTGELFF.

Note on this clonotype: Germline and junction disagree at one end, which may indicate a read error. The CDR3 DNA is TGTGCCAGCCCACCACCGAACAGCCAAGAGACCCAGTACTTC. Residues: CASPPPNSQETQYF. The V gene is TRBV18, the J gene TRBJ2-5, with unresolved D. Germline CDR1 reads KGHSH; CDR2 reads LQKENI. The CDR3 consists of 14 residues.

This clonotype was observed at least ten times. The chain recombines TRBV10-2 with TRBJ2-3; TRBD2 aligns across 8 bases. Per the germline V gene, CDR1 is WSHSY and CDR2 is SAAADI. This CDR3 comprises 18 residues. V was clipped by 7 bases and J by 3 bases; unmatched bases: 18. CDR3 sequence: CASIVGLAAGDGTDTQYF. Here the CDR3 DNA reads TGCGCCAGCATCGTCGGTCTAGCAGCGGGAGATGGGACAGATACGCAGTATTTT.

This clonotype is medium-sized by share. J is TRBJ2-3 and V is TRBV7-2, with TRBD2 identical over 12 bases. V gave up 5 bases and J gave up 1 base; unmatched junction bases: 10. The CDR3 covers 18 residues. CDR1 is SGHTA and CDR2 is FQGNSA in the germline V gene. The CDR3 spells CASSQLAGGPLGTDTQYF. Written as DNA, the CDR3 is TGTGCCAGCAGCCAGCTAGCGGGGGGGCCGCTGGGCACAGATACGCAGTATTTT.

This clonotype has a single count. Given a much more abundant clone one base away, this may be a read error. The CDR3 loop is CSATGGVSYGQYF. CDR3 nucleotides: TGCAGCGCCACAGGGGGCGTTTCCTACGGGCAGTACTTC. The rearrangement joins TRBV29-1 to TRBJ2-7, with TRBD1 matching over 9 bases. The CDR3 totals 13 residues. Looked up from germline, CDR1 is SQVTM and CDR2 is ANQGSEA.

This clonotype was counted once. This chain connects TRBV4-3 to TRBJ2-7; possibly TRBD2 for D (6 bases). The CDR3 is 17 residues long. Germline V lookup: CDR1 LGHNA, CDR2 YSLEER. Between the trimmed V and J ends, which lost 3 bases and 3 bases, there was a span of 21 bases. CDR3 nucleotides: TGCGCCAGCAGCCAGGGACTGGGAGGACCAGCACTCTACGAGCAGTACTTC. This translates into CASSQGLGGPALYEQYF.